These 12 T cell receptor beta chains were sequenced from one sample in a study of CD8 T cells in ankylosing spondylitis. Study-level points and caveats: A TCR beta motif of eight highly homologous variants appeared characteristic of ankylosing spondylitis blood.

TCRdb reanalysed the 5' RACE reads using MiXCR and keeps one entry per CDR3 protein. The repertoire holds hundreds of thousands of distinct CDR3 sequences, with roughly 26% as singletons. No antigens are known for them. Sample: blood, either unsorted or a sorted T cell fraction (not recorded which). The source is a male donor with ankylosing spondylitis.

The chain links TRBV7-9 to TRBJ1-2; 7 nucleotides match TRBD1. Per germline, CDR1 SEHNR and CDR2 FQNEAQ (reference sequence). Unmatched junction bases numbered 10, after V lost 5 bases and J lost 7 bases. CDR3 length equals 14 residues. The CDR3 is CASSLGQVASGYTF. CDR3 nucleotide sequence: TGTGCCAGCAGCCTAGGACAGGTGGCGTCTGGCTACACCTTC.

The gene calls are TRBV20-1 and TRBJ2-1; 8 positions match TRBD2. Germline CDR1 reads DFQATT; CDR2 reads SNEGSKA (reference sequence). The CDR3 runs 16 residues. J lost 0 bases, V lost 4 bases, and 8 bases had no gene match. Written as DNA, the CDR3 is TGCAGTGCTACCTTTAGCGGGAAATCCTCCTACAATGAGCAGTTCTTC. It translates to CSATFSGKSSYNEQFF.

The gene calls are TRBV12-3 or TRBV12-4 and TRBJ1-2, with unresolved D. The CDR3 extends over 16 amino acids. V shed 1 base and J shed 3 bases, with 15 bases lying between them. This CDR3 is CASSLEAHRGYYGYTF. As DNA, the CDR3 is TGTGCCAGCAGTTTAGAGGCGCATAGAGGGTACTATGGCTACACCTTC.

This clonotype has a handful of counts. CDR3: CASSDRQGYSEKLFF. The CDR3 bases are TGTGCCAGCAGTGATCGACAGGGCTATAGTGAAAAACTGTTTTTT. This rearrangement joins TRBV6-1 to TRBJ1-4; 7 bases map to TRBD1. The CDR3 totals 15 residues. CDR1 is MNHNS, CDR2 SASEGT, per germline. V gave up 3 bases and J gave up 7 bases; unmatched junction bases: 8.

There are many counts of this clonotype. This chain connects TRBV5-1 to TRBJ2-3, with D possibly called TRBD1 or TRBD2 (5 bases each). The CDR3 spans 17 residues. Germline-derived CDR1 and CDR2 are SGHRS and YFSETQ. Trimming took off 7 bases at V and 5 bases at J, with 26 bases between the two ends. The chain's CDR3 is CASRPGAGGLERDTQYF. Written as DNA, the CDR3 is TGCGCCAGCCGGCCCGGGGCTGGGGGTCTAGAGCGAGATACGCAGTATTTT.

This rearrangement joins TRBV20-1 to TRBJ1-5, with 8 bases fitting TRBD1. The CDR3 is 14 amino acids. The germline V gene encodes CDR1 DFQATT and CDR2 SNEGSKA (reference sequence). V dropped 5 bases and J dropped 4; count of bases not matched to a gene: 7. This CDR3 reads CSAEGQGYNQPQHF. CDR3 nucleotide sequence: TGCAGTGCTGAAGGACAGGGCTATAATCAGCCCCAGCATTTT.

This clonotype was detected a few times. This chain uses TRBV20-1 with TRBJ2-7; 10 nucleotides align to TRBD1. CDR3 length: 16 residues. Germline V CDR1 and CDR2: DFQATT, SNEGSKA (reference sequence). J lost 0 bases, V lost 0 bases, and 5 bases had no gene match. CDR3 in DNA: TGCAGTGCTAGAGATAGGAGGACAGGGGGCTCCTACGAGCAGTACTTC. Residues: CSARDRRTGGSYEQYF.

This clonotype was recorded a few times. The chain employs TRBV6-1 and TRBJ2-2; 9 bases align to TRBD1. The length of the CDR3 is 17 residues. V gave up 6 bases and J gave up 7 bases; unmatched junction bases: 15. Germline loops: CDR1 MNHNS, CDR2 SASEGT. The CDR3 DNA reads as TGTGCCAGCAGCCCCAGGGGAACAGGGGGCGGATTCGGGGAGCTGTTTTTT. The encoded protein is CASSPRGTGGGFGELFF.

This clonotype was observed a few times. The rearrangement joins TRBV5-1 to TRBJ2-7, with unresolved D. Trimming took 0 bases from V and 3 from J, leaving 7 bases between them. The CDR3 runs 13 residues. Germline loops: CDR1 SGHRS, CDR2 YFSETQ. Written as DNA, the CDR3 is TGCGCCAGCAGCTTGGGGTCTTTCTACGAGCAGTACTTC. This codes for CASSLGSFYEQYF.

V usage is TRBV6-2 or TRBV6-3 and J usage is TRBJ1-2; D not certain. The CDR3 runs 13 residues. Trimming took off 2 bases at V and 0 bases at J, with 4 bases between the two ends. The V gene's germline CDR1 is MNHEY and CDR2 SVGEGT. The CDR3 region has the DNA TGTGCCAGCAGTTACACAACTAACTATGGCTACACCTTC. This codes for CASSYTTNYGYTF.

The chain joins TRBV5-5 to TRBJ1-6; D unclear. Trimming pared 5 bases from V and 10 bases from J, leaving 13 bases between. The CDR3 has 13 residues. Germline V gives CDR1 SGHKS, CDR2 YYEKEE (reference sequence). This CDR3 is CASSVWTESPLHF. The CDR3 DNA reads as TGTGCCAGCAGTGTTTGGACGGAGTCACCCCTCCACTTT.

V and J are TRBV20-1 and TRBJ2-3, with a tentative D call TRBD2 (6 bases). There are 16 residues in the CDR3. Germline-derived CDR1 and CDR2 are DFQATT and SNEGSKA (reference sequence). V lost 7 bases, J lost 2 bases, and 22 bases lay in between. The CDR3 loop is CSVREVREAFTDTQYF. The CDR3 bases are TGCAGTGTAAGAGAAGTGAGGGAGGCGTTCACAGATACGCAGTATTTT.